The 27 T cell receptor beta chains in this list originate from one sample, sequenced in a study of blood T cell repertoires in COVID-19. Here immunoSEQ multiplex PCR was the method, and the copy in TCRdb shows in-frame clones only, minus some. This table has around 300,000 clones, approximately 86% appearing once. The sequenced sample consisted of peripheral blood. The receptors stem from a man aged 18 to 29 with active or convalescent COVID-19.

The chain carries TRBV15 and TRBJ2-5, with D tentatively TRBD1 (5 bases). CDR1 LNHNV and CDR2 YYDKDF come from the germline V gene (reference sequence). Trimming cost V 0 bases and J 2 bases, with 19 bases left between them. The CDR3 sequence is 18 residues long. The CDR3 DNA is TGTGCCACCAGCAGAGATCGTTCGGTTAGGGGTTGGCAAGAGACCCAGTACTTC. The encoded protein is CATSRDRSVRGWQETQYF.

The chain recombines TRBV6-1 with TRBJ1-1; D gene ambiguous. This CDR3 region has 16 residues. With 0 bases removed from V and 3 bases from J, the gap between germline ends came to 14 bases. In germline, CDR1 is MNHNS, CDR2 SASEGT. CDR3 region: CASSEAYSLGDTEAFF. The DNA of the CDR3 is TGTGCCAGCAGTGAAGCGTACAGTCTCGGGGACACTGAAGCTTTCTTT.

The chain is built from TRBV6-6 and TRBJ1-3; no clear D. There are 12 residues in the CDR3. Germline V gives CDR1 MNHNY, CDR2 SVGAGI (reference sequence). V lost 6 bases to trimming and J lost 8 bases, with 11 bases between them. The CDR3 region is CASSPRKDTIYF. In DNA, the CDR3 is TGTGCCAGCAGCCCGCGGAAGGACACCATATATTTT.

Points on this clone: The junction departs from germline at one end; a sequencing error may be responsible. CDR3 protein: CACSLSSGTDTQYF. The CDR3 DNA follows: TGTGCCTGCAGCCTGTCTAGCGGCACAGATACGCAGTATTTT. The V call is TRBV2, the J call TRBJ2-3; the D gene is possibly TRBD2 (6 bases). This CDR3 is built from 14 residues. CDR1 and CDR2 from the germline V gene are SNHLY and FYNNEI. Supplemented by reference TRBV2 and TRBJ2-3, the full variable domain reads EPEVTQTPSHQVTQMGQEVILRCVPISNHLYFYWYRQILGQKVEFLVSFYNNEISEKSEIFDDQFSVERPDGSNFTLKIRSTKLEDSAMYFCACSLSSGTDTQYFGPGTRLTVL.

The chain joins TRBV4-1 to TRBJ2-1, with D possibly TRBD1 on 6 matching bases. The length of the CDR3 is 15 residues. Germline CDR1 MGHRA, CDR2 YSYEKL. V lost 2 bases, J lost 4 bases, and 12 bases lay in between. CDR3 DNA: TGCGCCAGCAGCCAACCCGGGACACATTACAATGAGCAGTTCTTC. The encoded protein is CASSQPGTHYNEQFF.

The V call is TRBV6-5, the J call TRBJ1-6; tentative D call: TRBD1 (5 bases). The CDR3 totals 14 residues. Trimming cost V 2 bases and J 8 bases, with 10 bases left between them. Germline CDR1 reads MNHEY; CDR2 reads SVGAGI. The CDR3 sequence: CASSYAGLYSPLHF. Here the CDR3 DNA reads TGTGCCAGCAGTTACGCGGGACTATATTCACCCCTCCACTTT.

The chain employs TRBV11-2 and TRBJ2-7, with D hard to call. The CDR3 is made up of 15 amino acids. The germline CDR1 and CDR2 sequences are SGHAT and FQNNGV. V shed 1 base and J shed 4 bases, with 14 bases lying between them. The CDR3 sequence: CASSLGTGPLYEQYF. In nucleotides, the CDR3 is TGTGCCAGCAGCTTAGGAACTGGGCCCCTTTACGAGCAGTACTTC.

The rearrangement uses TRBV29-1 and TRBJ2-1; 9 bases agree with TRBD2. The CDR3 runs 14 residues. The V gene's germline CDR1 is SQVTM and CDR2 ANQGSEA. J lost 5 bases, V lost 4 bases, and 6 bases had no gene match. The CDR3 loop reads CSVALAGIHNEQFF. Here the CDR3 DNA reads TGCAGCGTTGCCCTAGCGGGGATTCACAATGAGCAGTTCTTC.

The chain links TRBV19 to TRBJ1-2, with D perhaps TRBD1 (6 bases). Germline V lookup: CDR1 LNHDA, CDR2 SQIVND (reference sequence). Trimming took 5 bases from V and 4 from J, leaving 11 bases between them. This CDR3 contains 13 residues. In DNA form, the CDR3 reads TGTGCCAGTAGTCGCACAGGGAGCTATGGCTACACCTTC. It yields the protein CASSRTGSYGYTF.

V is TRBV5-5 and J is TRBJ1-6; D uncertain. Germline-derived CDR1 and CDR2 are SGHKS and YYEKEE (reference sequence). This CDR3 comprises 16 residues. Trimming pared 1 base from V and 7 bases from J, leaving 15 bases between. The CDR3 sequence: CASSLLGSGGNSPLHF. DNA for the CDR3: TGTGCCAGCAGCTTGTTAGGGTCCGGAGGGAATTCACCCCTCCACTTT.

This sequence joins TRBV5-5 and TRBJ1-1; 8 bases map to TRBD1. Germline V gene data show CDR1 as SGHKS and CDR2 as YYEKEE (reference sequence). The CDR3 totals 15 residues. The junction had 10 bases not matched to a gene; V was cut back by 4 bases and J by 5 bases. Here the CDR3 reads CASSRGTGARTEAFF. CDR3 DNA: TGTGCCAGCAGCCGGGGGACAGGAGCCAGAACTGAAGCTTTCTTT.

CDR3 DNA sequence: TGTGCCACCAGTGATTTAGGGACAGGGGCCGGGGAGCTGTTTTTT. Its translation is CATSDLGTGAGELFF. This chain joins TRBV24-1 and TRBJ2-2; 10 nucleotides align to TRBD1. Germline CDR1 is KGHDR and CDR2 is SFDVKD. The junction had 1 base not matched to a gene; V was cut back by 1 base and J by 6 bases. This CDR3 is built from 15 residues.

This clone was seen just once. This sequence joins TRBV11-2 and TRBJ2-7, with no clear D. Germline V gene sequence: CDR1 SGHAT, CDR2 FQNNGV. The CDR3 runs 11 residues. Trimming left V 7 bases short and J 3 bases short, with 7 bases between. The CDR3 DNA reads TGTGCCAGCACCATCGGCTACGAGCAGTACTTC. This gives the protein CASTIGYEQYF.

V and J are TRBV29-1 and TRBJ1-4; D is uncertain. Between the trimmed V and J ends, which lost 4 bases and 0 bases, there was a span of 18 bases. Germline V gives CDR1 SQVTM, CDR2 ANQGSEA. CDR3 size: 17 residues. The CDR3 reads CSVGRPTLGATNEKLFF. As DNA, the CDR3 is TGCAGCGTTGGGAGGCCTACCCTAGGAGCAACTAATGAAAAACTGTTTTTT.

The rearrangement links TRBV4-3 to TRBJ2-4; D ambiguous. The germline CDR1 and CDR2 sequences are LGHNA and YSLEER. This CDR3 has 16 amino acids. With 1 base removed from V and 4 bases from J, the gap between germline ends came to 14 bases. This CDR3 is CASSQGPSGPKNIQYF. The CDR3 bases are TGCGCCAGCAGCCAAGGACCCTCAGGTCCGAAAAACATTCAGTACTTC.

CDR3 residues: CASSFDNEQFF. The CDR3 bases are TGTGCCAGCAGTTTCGACAATGAGCAGTTCTTC. The gene calls are TRBV28 and TRBJ2-1; D is uncertain. The CDR3 loop spans 11 amino acids. The V end lost 3 bases, the J end lost 5 bases, and 2 bases lay between the germline ends. Germline CDR1 reads MDHEN; CDR2 reads SYDVKM.

J is TRBJ2-1 and V is TRBV4-3; D might be TRBD1 (6 bases). Between the trimmed V and J ends, which lost 0 bases and 8 bases, there was a span of 14 bases. CDR1 is LGHNA, CDR2 YSLEER, per germline. The length of the CDR3 is 15 residues. The CDR3 nucleotides read TGCGCCAGCAGCCAAGATAGCGTGGGGGCATATGAGCAGTTCTTC. Its protein product is CASSQDSVGAYEQFF.

This rearrangement joins TRBV27 to TRBJ2-7, with D possibly being TRBD2 (6 bases). CDR1 MNHEY and CDR2 SMNVEV come from the germline V gene (reference sequence). This CDR3 region has 12 residues. Trimming removed 6 bases from V and 6 bases from J, with 12 bases in between. CDR3 nucleotide sequence: TGTGCCAGCAGGGGACTTGGATCCGAGCAGTACTTC. This codes for CASRGLGSEQYF.

This sequence joins TRBV10-3 and TRBJ1-3; 7 bases align to TRBD1. CDR1 is ENHRY, CDR2 SYGVKD, per germline. CDR3 length: 16 residues. V dropped 3 bases and J dropped 3; count of bases not matched to a gene: 8. The chain's CDR3 is CAISDPDRVVGNTIYF. CDR3 DNA: TGTGCCATCAGTGACCCAGACAGGGTAGTTGGAAACACCATATATTTT.

The rearrangement joins TRBV6-5 to TRBJ1-2, with D unresolved. Between the trimmed V and J ends, which lost 0 bases and 6 bases, there was a span of 14 bases. CDR1 MNHEY and CDR2 SVGAGI come from the germline V gene. The CDR3 loop spans 15 amino acids. CDR3 region: CASSYSRGRGHGYTF. The CDR3, as DNA: TGTGCCAGCAGTTACTCACGAGGGCGCGGGCATGGCTACACCTTC.

The V call is TRBV2, the J call TRBJ1-6; a possible D gene is TRBD1 (5 bases). V was trimmed by 7 bases and J by 0 bases, leaving 13 bases between them. CDR1 is SNHLY and CDR2 is FYNNEI in the germline V gene. The length of the CDR3 is 16 residues. The CDR3 DNA sequence: TGTGCCAGCAAATCCGGGACTAGCTCCTATAATTCACCCCTCCACTTT. Protein: CASKSGTSSYNSPLHF. Combining the CDR3 with reference TRBV2 and TRBJ1-6 gives the whole variable domain EPEVTQTPSHQVTQMGQEVILRCVPISNHLYFYWYRQILGQKVEFLVSFYNNEISEKSEIFDDQFSVERPDGSNFTLKIRSTKLEDSAMYFCASKSGTSSYNSPLHFGNGTRLTVT.

The chain employs TRBV28 and TRBJ1-1, with TRBD1 as a possible D gene (5 bases). Deletions cut 6 bases from V and 1 base from J, with 12 bases between. Germline CDR1 MDHEN, CDR2 SYDVKM. The CDR3 has 14 amino acids. CDR3 in amino acids: CASSTDDRNTEAFF. The CDR3 DNA sequence: TGTGCCAGCAGCACTGACGACAGGAACACTGAAGCTTTCTTT.

The CDR3 loop is CASSLAKPGQWGEQYF. DNA of the CDR3: TGTGCCAGCAGCTTAGCGAAACCGGGACAGTGGGGCGAGCAGTACTTC. This chain links TRBV11-2 with TRBJ2-7, with TRBD1 matching over 7 bases. Germline values: CDR1 SGHAT, CDR2 FQNNGV. V shed 1 base and J 6 bases; nucleotides not matched to a gene: 12. The CDR3 runs to 16 residues.

This chain links TRBV5-1 with TRBJ1-4; possibly TRBD1 for D (5 bases). V gave up 4 bases and J gave up 7 bases, with 14 bases separating them. The CDR3 is 14 residues long. The V gene's germline CDR1 is SGHRS and CDR2 YFSETQ. CDR3 amino acids: CASSPRGDGEKLFF. DNA of the CDR3: TGCGCCAGCAGCCCCCGGGGGGATGGTGAAAAACTGTTTTTT. Full variable domain (outside the CDR3, taken from reference TRBV5-1 and TRBJ1-4): KAGVTQTPRYLIKTRGQQVTLSCSPISGHRSVSWYQQTPGQGLQFLFEYFSETQRNKGNFPGRFSGRQFSNSRSEMNVSTLELGDSALYLCASSPRGDGEKLFFGSGTQLSVL.

The rearrangement joins TRBV4-2 to TRBJ1-3; D remains ambiguous. Germline V gene sequence: CDR1 LGHNA, CDR2 YNFKEQ. The CDR3 consists of 14 residues. Trimming cost V 1 base and J 1 base, with 5 bases left between them. CDR3 sequence: CASSQARSGNTIYF. The CDR3 coding sequence is TGTGCCAGCAGCCAAGCCAGGTCTGGAAACACCATATATTTT.

This clone came up a few times. The chain carries TRBV6-5 and TRBJ2-7; 8 bases map to TRBD1. Germline values: CDR1 MNHEY, CDR2 SVGAGI. The CDR3 contains 14 residues. The trim removed 5 bases at V and 2 bases at J, leaving 5 bases unmatched. The CDR3 coding sequence is TGTGCCAGCAGTCAGGGGGCTCCCCCCTACGAGCAGTACTTC. Translation gives CASSQGAPPYEQYF.

The rearrangement uses TRBV11-2 and TRBJ2-7, with a weak D call TRBD2 (6 bases). V was shortened by 5 bases and J by 2 bases, with 10 bases between the two germline ends. Per germline, CDR1 SGHAT and CDR2 FQNNGV. The CDR3 is 13 residues long. DNA of the CDR3: TGTGCCAGCAGCCAGCTAGCGACCTACGAGCAGTACTTC. Protein sequence: CASSQLATYEQYF.